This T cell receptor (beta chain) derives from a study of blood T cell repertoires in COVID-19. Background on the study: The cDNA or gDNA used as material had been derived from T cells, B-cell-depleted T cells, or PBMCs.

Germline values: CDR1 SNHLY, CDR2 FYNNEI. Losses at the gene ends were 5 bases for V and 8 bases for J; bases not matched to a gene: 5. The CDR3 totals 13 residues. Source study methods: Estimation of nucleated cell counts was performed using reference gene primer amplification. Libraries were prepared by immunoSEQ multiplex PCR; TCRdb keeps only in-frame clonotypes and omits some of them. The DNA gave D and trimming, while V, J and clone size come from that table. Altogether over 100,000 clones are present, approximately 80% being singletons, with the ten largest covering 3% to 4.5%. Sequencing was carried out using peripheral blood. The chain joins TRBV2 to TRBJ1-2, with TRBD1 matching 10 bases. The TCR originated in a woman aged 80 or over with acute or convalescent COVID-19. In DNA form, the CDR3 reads TGTGCCAGCAGTACCGGGACAGGGGTAGGCTACACCTTC. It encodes CASSTGTGVGYTF.